Presented here are 14 T cell receptor beta chains from one specimen sequenced in a study of human T cells and chemical hapten exposure. MiXCR, applied by TCRdb to the RACE reads, yields one record per CDR3 protein. The sample has 40,000 to 50,000 distinct CDR3 sequences; about 4.2% are singletons. Time point reported: patch test 1, 2 weeks after DPC sensitization. Treatment defined: therapeutic diphenylcyclopropenone sensitization with weekly scalp DPC. Unfractionated whole blood was the source from which total RNA was extracted. The specimen comprised whole blood, sampled in connection with sensitization to the hapten diphenylcyclopropenone (DPC). These receptors originate from a man aged 45 to 65 with alopecia areata. Some clones in this sample may be carry-over from other donors' samples.

This clonotype occurred many times. The chain uses TRBV12-3 or TRBV12-4 and TRBJ1-2; possibly TRBD1 for D (5 bases). With 4 bases removed from V and 4 bases from J, the gap between germline ends came to 13 bases. This CDR3 has 14 amino acids. This CDR3 reads CASSYGGFGYGYTF. The CDR3 bases are TGTGCCAGCAGTTACGGGGGTTTTGGCTATGGCTACACCTTC.

A few counts support this clonotype. The rearrangement links TRBV28 to TRBJ2-1; D may be TRBD2 (6 bases). The CDR3 covers 11 residues. The V end was cut by 5 bases, the J end by 14 bases, with 13 bases between. Germline values: CDR1 MDHEN, CDR2 SYDVKM. Written as DNA, the CDR3 is TGTGCCAGCAGTCTGGGTGGGAGGAAGTTCTTC. Its protein product is CASSLGGRKFF.

In its sample, this clonotype was seen many times. The rearrangement links TRBV6-1 to TRBJ2-7, with 9 bases fitting TRBD2. The CDR3 has 16 amino acids. CDR1 and CDR2 (germline): MNHNS, SASEGT. The V segment lost 2 bases and the J segment 7 bases; nucleotides outside the gene matches: 12. The CDR3 coding sequence is TGTGCCAGCAGTGAAAGTCTTAGCGGGAGATCAGAAGAGCAGTACTTC. It is translated as CASSESLSGRSEEQYF.

This clonotype was seen at least ten times. V is TRBV12-3 or TRBV12-4 and J is TRBJ2-3, with TRBD1 as a possible D gene (6 bases). CDR3 length: 15 amino acids. The V and J ends lost 5 bases and 5 bases respectively, with 17 bases between them. The CDR3 loop is CASSPPGQMGDTQYF. The CDR3 DNA reads TGTGCCAGCAGTCCGCCGGGACAAATGGGAGATACGCAGTATTTT.

This clonotype was seen many times. The chain links TRBV24-1 to TRBJ2-3; 16 bases map to TRBD2. The CDR3 sequence is 21 residues long. Germline V gene sequence: CDR1 KGHDR, CDR2 SFDVKD. J gave up 5 bases and V 2 bases, and 15 bases lay outside the gene matches. CDR3 in DNA: TGTGCCACCAGTGATTCGGGACTAGCGGGAGGGCCAAGTTCCAGTAGAGATACGCAGTATTTT. Translating it yields CATSDSGLAGGPSSSRDTQYF.

The sample holds many counts of this clonotype. This chain uses TRBV28 with TRBJ2-3, with D possibly matching TRBD2 (5 bases). Trimming took 11 bases from V and 2 from J, leaving 11 bases between them. CDR1 and CDR2 from the germline V gene are MDHEN and SYDVKM. This CDR3 has 12 amino acids. The DNA for the CDR3 is TGTGCCTCGGGATCCCCCACAGATACGCAGTATTTT. It yields the protein CASGSPTDTQYF.

The rearrangement joins TRBV7-3 to TRBJ1-6; no clear D. Trimming shortened V by 3 bases and J by 10 bases, and 10 bases separated the two germline ends. The CDR3 totals 13 residues. The V gene's germline CDR1 is SGHTA and CDR2 FQGTGA. CDR3 sequence (DNA): TGTGCCAGCAGCTTCGCAGTCGCATCACCCCTCCACTTT. It specifies CASSFAVASPLHF.

This clonotype showed up many times. J is TRBJ1-3 and V is TRBV20-1; a weak D match, TRBD1 (6 bases). The CDR3 has 17 residues. Germline V gives CDR1 DFQATT, CDR2 SNEGSKA (reference sequence). V was shortened by 0 bases and J by 3 bases, with 18 bases between the two germline ends. CDR3 DNA sequence: TGCAGTGCTAGAGATGGGAACAGGGTGTCCAGTGGAAACACCATATATTTT. Protein sequence: CSARDGNRVSSGNTIYF.

This clonotype was seen ten or more times. The chain links TRBV4-1 to TRBJ2-7; 9 bases agree with TRBD1. Per germline, CDR1 MGHRA and CDR2 YSYEKL. With V trimmed by 3 bases and J by 2 bases, 2 bases remained unmatched. The CDR3 consists of 14 residues. The CDR3 is CASSHRQGAYEQYF. The CDR3 DNA reads TGCGCCAGCAGCCACCGACAGGGGGCCTACGAGCAGTACTTC.

In this sample, this clonotype turned up many times. The chain links TRBV18 to TRBJ2-7, with 8 bases identical to TRBD1. The CDR3 covers 14 residues. V was pared by 4 bases and J by 5 bases, with 7 bases of the junction left unmatched. Germline CDR1 KGHSH, CDR2 LQKENI. CDR3 coding DNA: TGTGCCAGCTCACAATCACAGGGGGACCACGAGCAGTACTTC. This gives the protein CASSQSQGDHEQYF.

There are many counts of this clonotype. This chain uses TRBV6-2 or TRBV6-3 with TRBJ1-2; TRBD1 matches 9 bases. This CDR3 has 14 residues. Germline V lookup: CDR1 MNHEY, CDR2 SVGEGT. V lost 6 bases to trimming and J lost 6 bases; unmatched junction nucleotides: 8. CDR3 amino acids: CASRKTGGWDGYTF. In nucleotides, the CDR3 is TGTGCCAGCAGGAAAACAGGGGGCTGGGATGGCTACACCTTC.

Turning to this clonotype: This clone may be a read error of a much larger clone one base away. The chain links TRBV27 to TRBJ1-5; D unresolved. This CDR3 spans 13 amino acids. V lost 5 bases, J lost 10 bases, and 15 bases lay in between. Germline V gene sequence: CDR1 MNHEY, CDR2 SMNVEV (reference sequence). The CDR3 loop reads CASSPVDVTPQHF. CDR3 DNA: TGTGCCAGCAGTCCTGTTGACGTAACCCCCCAGCATTTT.

This clonotype appeared many times. CDR3: CASRTASGGNNEQFF. The CDR3 DNA reads as TGTGCCAGCAGGACCGCTAGCGGGGGGAACAATGAGCAGTTCTTC. V usage is TRBV7-2 and J usage is TRBJ2-1; the match to TRBD2 covers 11 bases. Looked up from germline, CDR1 is SGHTA and CDR2 is FQGNSA. The CDR3 consists of 15 residues. V was pared by 6 bases and J by 5 bases, with 6 bases of the junction left unmatched. Combining the CDR3 with reference TRBV7-2 and TRBJ2-1 gives the whole variable domain GAGVSQSPSNKVTEKGKDVELRCDPISGHTALYWYRQSLGQGLEFLIYFQGNSAPDKSGLPSDRFSAERTGGSVSTLTIQRTQQEDSAVYLCASRTASGGNNEQFFGPGTRLTVL.

This clonotype was recorded a few times. The chain is built from TRBV6-1 and TRBJ1-2; D perhaps matches TRBD1 (5 bases). Trimming left V 1 base short and J 2 bases short, with 11 bases between. The CDR3 spans 15 residues. Germline-derived CDR1 and CDR2 are MNHNS and SASEGT. This chain's CDR3 is CASSEGRGTNYGYTF. DNA for the CDR3: TGTGCCAGCAGTGAAGGTCGAGGGACCAACTATGGCTACACCTTC.